One and the same sample provided the 26 T cell receptor beta chains below, sequenced in a study of T cells in localized non-small cell lung cancer. Repertoires were generated with immunoSEQ multiplex PCR, while TCRdb's copy carries only in-frame clones and drops some. The sample has a few thousand clones, about a quarter seen once. This specimen consisted of lung tumor tissue, obtained before any cancer treatment. The receptors were gathered from a male donor aged 60 or over with stage III squamous cell lung carcinoma.

This clone was observed a handful of times. The J gene is TRBJ2-7, the V gene TRBV28, with D perhaps given as TRBD1 or TRBD2 (6 bases each). The germline CDR1 and CDR2 sequences are MDHEN and SYDVKM. Trimming left V 2 bases short and J 0 bases short, with 11 bases between. The length of the CDR3 is 15 residues. CDR3 loop: CASSLGGRSSYEQYF. The CDR3 bases are TGTGCCAGCAGTTTAGGGGGGCGAAGCTCCTACGAGCAGTACTTC.

The V call is TRBV5-1, the J call TRBJ2-1; 7 positions agree with TRBD2. Trimming at V came to 0 bases and at J to 5 bases, leaving 11 bases not matched to a gene. The CDR3 covers 17 residues. Germline V CDR1 and CDR2: SGHRS, YFSETQ. This CDR3 is CASSLDGPSGPNNEQFF. Written as DNA, the CDR3 is TGCGCCAGCAGCTTGGATGGCCCTAGCGGCCCTAACAATGAGCAGTTCTTC.

In its sample, this clone was seen a few times. V and J are TRBV10-3 and TRBJ2-7, with 7 positions matching TRBD1. V shed 9 bases and J 7 bases; nucleotides not matched to a gene: 15. CDR3 length: 14 residues. Per the germline V gene, CDR1 is ENHRY and CDR2 is SYGVKD. CDR3 loop: CAITGTATLEEQYF. The CDR3 nucleotides read TGTGCCATAACCGGGACAGCCACCTTAGAAGAGCAGTACTTC.

By share of the sample, this clone is medium-sized (0.01 to 0.1%). This rearrangement joins TRBV6-8 to TRBJ1-5, with 9 bases identical to TRBD1. The CDR3 extends over 13 amino acids. Germline assignment: CDR1 MNHGY and CDR2 SAAAGT. V was pared by 10 bases and J by 7 bases, with 8 bases of the junction left unmatched. The chain's CDR3 is CAIRDRVHQPQHF. In DNA, the CDR3 is TGTGCCATCAGGGACAGGGTACACCAGCCCCAGCATTTT.

The V gene is TRBV5-1, the J gene TRBJ2-1, with D perhaps given as TRBD1 or TRBD2 (6 bases each). Trimming took off 4 bases at V and 7 bases at J, with 15 bases between the two ends. The CDR3 has 14 residues. Germline V lookup: CDR1 SGHRS, CDR2 YFSETQ. The CDR3 sequence: CASSLALRGNEQFF. CDR3 coding DNA: TGCGCCAGCAGCCTAGCGCTCAGGGGTAATGAGCAGTTCTTC. Full variable domain (outside the CDR3, taken from reference TRBV5-1 and TRBJ2-1): KAGVTQTPRYLIKTRGQQVTLSCSPISGHRSVSWYQQTPGQGLQFLFEYFSETQRNKGNFPGRFSGRQFSNSRSEMNVSTLELGDSALYLCASSLALRGNEQFFGPGTRLTVL.

The sample holds a few counts of this clone. This chain connects TRBV19 to TRBJ1-2; TRBD1 matches 7 bases. This CDR3 has 12 residues. Germline V gene lookup returns CDR1 LNHDA and CDR2 SQIVND (reference sequence). J lost 3 bases, V lost 8 bases, and 3 bases had no gene match. The CDR3 DNA follows: TGTGCCAGTCTAGACAGGGACTATGGCTACACCTTC. The encoded protein is CASLDRDYGYTF.

This clone came up a few times. The chain uses TRBV6-8 and TRBJ1-2; 9 bases map to TRBD1. The ends lost 10 bases at V and 5 bases at J; junction bases unmatched: 8. Germline values: CDR1 MNHGY, CDR2 SAAAGT. The length of the CDR3 is 13 residues. The CDR3 reads CAITEGQGYGYTF. The CDR3 DNA reads as TGTGCCATCACCGAAGGACAGGGGTATGGCTACACCTTC.

This clone was observed a few times. This chain uses TRBV11-3 with TRBJ1-1; perhaps TRBD1 as D (6 bases). Germline CDR1 SGHNT, CDR2 YENEEA. Trimming removed 6 bases from V and 6 bases from J, with 17 bases in between. The CDR3 is 14 residues long. The CDR3 loop reads CASSRTAGGSEAFF. The CDR3 DNA reads as TGTGCCAGCAGTCGGACAGCCGGGGGCTCTGAAGCTTTCTTT.

This clone turned up a few times. The chain recombines TRBV6-8 with TRBJ2-2; possibly TRBD1 for D (5 bases). The CDR3 covers 13 residues. V lost 5 bases, J lost 4 bases, and 8 bases lay in between. CDR1 and CDR2 from the germline V gene are MNHGY and SAAAGT. The CDR3 here is CASSDRFTGELFF. CDR3 sequence (DNA): TGTGCCAGCAGTGACAGATTCACCGGGGAGCTGTTTTTT.

This clone was seen only once. V and J are TRBV28 and TRBJ2-1; D might be TRBD1 or TRBD2, each matching 5 bases. Trimming cost V 6 bases and J 6 bases, with 21 bases left between them. The CDR3 sequence is 16 residues long. Germline V gene data show CDR1 as MDHEN and CDR2 as SYDVKM. The CDR3 DNA reads TGTGCCAGCAGCACTGGCTCAGGGAGTAAACTCAATGAGCAGTTCTTC. Translation: CASSTGSGSKLNEQFF.

Sample share makes this clone medium-sized. V is TRBV11-3 and J is TRBJ2-5; possibly TRBD1 for D (5 bases). V lost 1 base and J lost 5, with 14 bases in between. The germline V gene encodes CDR1 SGHNT and CDR2 YENEEA. This CDR3 has 15 amino acids. CDR3 in amino acids: CASSLVGEGVETQYF. The CDR3 region has the DNA TGTGCCAGCAGCTTAGTTGGTGAAGGGGTGGAGACCCAGTACTTC.

This clone was observed a handful of times. The chain couples TRBV10-2 to TRBJ2-7; a possible D gene is TRBD2 (6 bases). Germline CDR1 reads WSHSY; CDR2 reads SAAADI. The CDR3 consists of 15 residues. The germline V and J ends were trimmed by 5 bases and 3 bases, with 17 bases remaining between them. CDR3 loop: CASSYHTGDLYEQYF. CDR3 in DNA: TGCGCCAGCAGTTACCACACGGGGGACCTCTACGAGCAGTACTTC.

The V call is TRBV6-8, the J call TRBJ2-5; D gene ambiguous. The length of the CDR3 is 13 residues. Trimming shortened V by 5 bases and J by 4 bases, and 11 bases separated the two germline ends. CDR1 and CDR2 from the germline V gene are MNHGY and SAAAGT. CDR3 coding DNA: TGTGCCAGCAGTGGAGCAGGTAGAGAGACCCAGTACTTC. Amino acids: CASSGAGRETQYF.

The chain links TRBV19 to TRBJ1-2; tentative D call: TRBD1 (6 bases). Germline CDR1 and CDR2: LNHDA and SQIVND (reference sequence). Deletions cut 4 bases from V and 3 bases from J, with 15 bases between. The length of the CDR3 is 15 residues. The CDR3 is CASSSQQGLDYGYTF. The CDR3, as DNA: TGTGCCAGTAGTAGTCAGCAGGGGCTGGACTATGGCTACACCTTC.

This clone was picked up a small number of times. J is TRBJ2-7 and V is TRBV7-5; no check of the table's D call, TRBD2, against the DNA was made. TRBV7-5 is reported as a pseudogene. The CDR3 loop spans 15 amino acids. The CDR3 region is CASSLAGARNHEQYF. CDR3 nucleotides: TGTGCCAGCAGCTTGGCGGGGGCCCGTAACCACGAGCAGTACTTC.

This clone was detected only a few times. The rearrangement joins TRBV9 to TRBJ2-2; D may match TRBD1 or TRBD2 (6 bases each). This CDR3 is 18 amino acids long. V lost 0 bases to trimming and J lost 6 bases, with 21 bases between them. The germline V gene encodes CDR1 SGDLS and CDR2 YYNGEE. For the CDR3, the DNA is TGTGCCAGCAGCGTAGGCGAAGGAGGGGGGCTCCGGGCCGGGGAGCTGTTTTTT. It specifies CASSVGEGGGLRAGELFF.

The genes are TRBV30 and TRBJ1-1; D not resolved. V lost 3 bases and J 5 bases, leaving 7 bases between the germline ends. From germline, CDR1 is GTSNPN and CDR2 SVGIG (reference sequence). This CDR3 is built from 11 residues. CDR3 DNA: TGTGCCTGGAGACAAGGGACTGAAGCTTTCTTT. Residues: CAWRQGTEAFF.

This clone was seen only a few times. This rearrangement joins TRBV6-8 to TRBJ1-4; 7 bases are shared with TRBD1. Trimming took 4 bases from V and 2 from J; bases not matched to a gene: 10. The CDR3 loop spans 17 amino acids. The V gene's germline CDR1 is MNHGY and CDR2 SAAAGT. The CDR3 sequence is CASSSKDRARTNEKLFF. The CDR3 bases are TGTGCCAGCAGTTCCAAAGACAGGGCTAGGACTAATGAAAAACTGTTTTTT.

The genes are TRBV15 and TRBJ2-7; D may be TRBD1 or TRBD2 (5 bases each). There are 16 residues in the CDR3. Trimming removed 3 bases at V and 7 bases at J, with 22 bases between. Germline lookup yields CDR1 LNHNV and CDR2 YYDKDF (reference sequence). CDR3 sequence: CATSRFITGTGREQYF. The CDR3 bases are TGTGCCACCAGCAGGTTTATCACTGGGACGGGTCGGGAGCAGTACTTC.

The J gene is TRBJ1-1, the V gene TRBV9; weak D call: TRBD1 (6 bases). The V gene's germline CDR1 is SGDLS and CDR2 YYNGEE. Trimming pared 5 bases from V and 4 bases from J, leaving 15 bases between. The CDR3 runs 14 residues. The CDR3 sequence is CASRTLGGRTEAFF. Written as DNA, the CDR3 is TGTGCCAGCAGAACCTTAGGGGGGCGCACTGAAGCTTTCTTT.

This chain connects TRBV28 to TRBJ2-1; 7 bases line up with TRBD1. This CDR3 has 14 amino acids. Germline V gene data show CDR1 as MDHEN and CDR2 as SYDVKM. V was pared by 5 bases and J by 7 bases, with 8 bases of the junction left unmatched. Written as DNA, the CDR3 is TGTGCCAGCAGTCTACAGGGGATAGTGAATGAGCAGTTCTTC. Amino acids: CASSLQGIVNEQFF.

The chain couples TRBV7-2 to TRBJ2-3; 10 nucleotides agree with TRBD1. Germline V gene sequence: CDR1 SGHTA, CDR2 FQGNSA. The ends lost 6 bases at V and 6 bases at J; junction bases unmatched: 6. CDR3 length: 14 residues. This chain's CDR3 is CASRAGQGMDTQYF. In DNA form, the CDR3 reads TGTGCCAGCAGGGCGGGACAGGGGATGGATACGCAGTATTTT.

This clone was seen only a few times. The chain links TRBV1 to TRBJ2-3; TRBD2, the D gene given by the table, was not confirmed from the DNA. TRBV1 is flagged as a pseudogene. This CDR3 contains 16 residues. CDR3 sequence reads: CASSQRSGAGGDTQYF. CDR3 nucleotides: TGCGCCAGCAGCCAAAGATCGGGAGCGGGAGGGGATACGCAGTATTTT.

The genes are TRBV23-1 and TRBJ2-2; D ambiguous. TRBV23-1 is classed as an ORF, of uncertain function. This CDR3 has 15 residues. V dropped 6 bases and J dropped 4 bases, with 15 bases sitting between them. The CDR3 here is CASSQVFGFTGELFF. In DNA, the CDR3 is TGCGCCAGCAGCCAAGTATTCGGTTTCACCGGGGAGCTGTTTTTT.

The chain uses TRBV7-2 and TRBJ1-1; tentatively, D is TRBD1 (5 bases). The CDR3 length is 13 residues. V was trimmed by 2 bases and J by 6 bases, leaving 10 bases between them. Per the germline V gene, CDR1 is SGHTA and CDR2 is FQGNSA. The CDR3 sequence: CASSLYRGAEAFF. The CDR3 region has the DNA TGTGCCAGCAGCTTATATCGGGGCGCTGAAGCTTTCTTT.

The rearrangement links TRBV11-3 to TRBJ2-2; 7 bases match TRBD1. The CDR3 totals 15 residues. The ends lost 2 bases at V and 3 bases at J; junction bases unmatched: 3. The germline V gene has CDR1 SGHNT and CDR2 YENEEA. The CDR3 here is CASSLSGQDTGELFF. In DNA, the CDR3 is TGTGCCAGCAGCTTATCTGGACAGGACACCGGGGAGCTGTTTTTT. Full variable domain (rest looked up from reference TRBV11-3 and TRBJ2-2): EAGVVQSPRYKIIEKKQPVAFWCNPISGHNTLYWYLQNLGQGPELLIRYENEEAVDDSQLPKDRFSAERLKGVDSTLKIQPAELGDSAVYLCASSLSGQDTGELFFGEGSRLTVL.